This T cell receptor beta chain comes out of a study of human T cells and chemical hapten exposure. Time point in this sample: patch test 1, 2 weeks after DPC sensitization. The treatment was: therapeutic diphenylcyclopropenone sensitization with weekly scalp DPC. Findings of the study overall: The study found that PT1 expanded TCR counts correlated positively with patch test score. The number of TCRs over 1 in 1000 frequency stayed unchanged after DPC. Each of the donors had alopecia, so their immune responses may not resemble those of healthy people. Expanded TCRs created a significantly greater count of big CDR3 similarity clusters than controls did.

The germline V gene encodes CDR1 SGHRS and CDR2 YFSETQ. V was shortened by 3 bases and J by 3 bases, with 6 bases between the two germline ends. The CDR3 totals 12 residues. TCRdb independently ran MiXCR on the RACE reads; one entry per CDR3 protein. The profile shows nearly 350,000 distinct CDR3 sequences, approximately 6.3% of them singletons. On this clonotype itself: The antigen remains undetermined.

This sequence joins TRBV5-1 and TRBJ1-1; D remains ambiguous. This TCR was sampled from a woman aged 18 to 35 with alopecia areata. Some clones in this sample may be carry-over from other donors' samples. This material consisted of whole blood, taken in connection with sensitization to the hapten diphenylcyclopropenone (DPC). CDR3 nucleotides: TGCGCCAGCAGCTGGGATGACACTGAAGCTTTCTTT. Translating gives CASSWDDTEAFF.